This TCR beta chain was sequenced in a study of cytomegalovirus exposure and HLA in healthy donors. The study's findings and limits: Analyzed later, association rates of TCRs varied across HLA loci, with DRB1 most and HLA-C fewest. The study put 150 to 200 TCR beta chains on its list as cytomegalovirus-associated.

There are 15 residues in the CDR3. J was trimmed by 5 bases and V by 5 bases; bases with no gene match: 5. Germline V gene data show CDR1 as SEHNR and CDR2 as FQNEAQ (reference sequence). Both 60 Vbeta primers and 13 Jbeta primers went into the PCR. TCRdb's copy holds only in-frame clones and misses some; the assay was immunoSEQ multiplex PCR. The data show 160,000 or so clones, with about 72% seen just once and over 1.1% held by the top ten. With regard to this clone: Its target is not known.

The origin of this receptor is a male donor in good health and CMV-seronegative. The chain employs TRBV7-9 and TRBJ2-4, with 11 bases fitting TRBD2. Sequenced input: PBMCs. The CDR3 DNA sequence: TGTGCCAGCAGCCAAAAGGGACTAGCGGAAAACATTCAGTACTTC. Translating it yields CASSQKGLAENIQYF.